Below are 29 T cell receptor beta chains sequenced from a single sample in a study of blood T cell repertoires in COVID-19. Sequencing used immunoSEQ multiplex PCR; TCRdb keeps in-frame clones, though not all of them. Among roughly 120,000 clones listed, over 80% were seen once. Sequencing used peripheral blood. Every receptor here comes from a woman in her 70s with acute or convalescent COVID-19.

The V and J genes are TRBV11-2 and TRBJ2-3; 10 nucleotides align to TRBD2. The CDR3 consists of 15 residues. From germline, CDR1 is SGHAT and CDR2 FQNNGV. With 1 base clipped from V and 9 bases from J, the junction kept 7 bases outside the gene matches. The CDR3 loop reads CASSLGQGTSDTQYF. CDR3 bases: TGTGCCAGCAGCTTAGGCCAAGGGACTAGCGACACGCAGTATTTT.

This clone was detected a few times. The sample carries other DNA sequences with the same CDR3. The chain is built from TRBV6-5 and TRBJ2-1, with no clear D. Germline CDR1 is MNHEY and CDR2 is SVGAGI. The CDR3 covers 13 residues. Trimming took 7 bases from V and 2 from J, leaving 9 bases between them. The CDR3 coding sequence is TGTGCCAGCACCAGAGGAGCCTACAATGAGCAGTTCTTC. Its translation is CASTRGAYNEQFF.

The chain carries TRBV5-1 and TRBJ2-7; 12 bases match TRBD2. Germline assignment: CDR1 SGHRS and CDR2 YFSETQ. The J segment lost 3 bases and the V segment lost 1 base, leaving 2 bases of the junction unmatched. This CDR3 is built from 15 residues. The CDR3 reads CASSLRTSGDYEQYF. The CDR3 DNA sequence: TGCGCCAGCAGCTTGCGGACTAGCGGGGACTACGAGCAGTACTTC.

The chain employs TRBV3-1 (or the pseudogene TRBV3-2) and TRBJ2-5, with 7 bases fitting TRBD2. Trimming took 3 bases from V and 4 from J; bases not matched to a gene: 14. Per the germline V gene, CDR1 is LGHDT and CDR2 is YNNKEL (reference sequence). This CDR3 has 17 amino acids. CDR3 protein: CASSQSVGGRASETQYF. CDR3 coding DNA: TGTGCCAGCAGCCAGTCGGTAGGAGGGAGGGCCTCAGAGACCCAGTACTTC.

The CDR3 DNA reads as TGTGCCAGTACCAATGGGGAGGCAGGCGGCTACACCTTC. Translated: CASTNGEAGGYTF. The chain uses TRBV19 and TRBJ1-2; no definite D call. The CDR3 sequence is 13 residues long. The ends were cut back, 7 bases at V and 8 bases at J, with 17 bases in the middle. Germline CDR1 LNHDA, CDR2 SQIVND (reference sequence). Looking up the rest from reference TRBV19 and TRBJ1-2 gives the full variable domain: DGGITQSPKYLFRKEGQNVTLSCEQNLNHDAMYWYRQDPGQGLRLIYYSQIVNDFQKGDIAEGYSVSREKKESFPLTVTSAQKNPTAFYLCASTNGEAGGYTFGSGTRLTVV.

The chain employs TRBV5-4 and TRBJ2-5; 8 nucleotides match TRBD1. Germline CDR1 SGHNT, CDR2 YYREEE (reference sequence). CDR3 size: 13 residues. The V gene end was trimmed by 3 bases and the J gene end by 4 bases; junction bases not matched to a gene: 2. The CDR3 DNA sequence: TGTGCCAGCAGCTCGACAGGGGCAGAGACCCAGTACTTC. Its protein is CASSSTGAETQYF. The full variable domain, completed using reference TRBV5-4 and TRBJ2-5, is ETGVTQSPTHLIKTRGQQVTLRCSSQSGHNTVSWYQQALGQGPQFIFQYYREEENGRGNFPPRFSGLQFPNYSSELNVNALELDDSALYLCASSSTGAETQYFGPGTRLLVL.

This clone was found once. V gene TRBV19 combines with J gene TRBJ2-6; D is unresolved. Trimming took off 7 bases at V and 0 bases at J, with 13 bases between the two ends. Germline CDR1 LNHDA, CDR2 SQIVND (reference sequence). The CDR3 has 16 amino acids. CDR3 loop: CASKTGSPSGANVLTF. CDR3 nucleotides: TGTGCCAGTAAAACGGGTTCCCCCTCTGGGGCCAACGTCCTGACTTTC.

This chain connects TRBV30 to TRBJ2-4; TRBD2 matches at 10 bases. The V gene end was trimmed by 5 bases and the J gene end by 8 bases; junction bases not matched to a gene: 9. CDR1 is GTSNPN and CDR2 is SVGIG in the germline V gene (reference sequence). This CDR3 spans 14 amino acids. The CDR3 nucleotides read TGTGCCTGGGAAGCGGGAGGGTATGGGGACATTCAGTACTTC. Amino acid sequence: CAWEAGGYGDIQYF.

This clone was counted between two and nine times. The DNA for the CDR3 is TGCGCCAGCAGCTTGAGAGTACAGGGCCCAACCCTTGGCGGGGAGCTGTTTTTT. Protein: CASSLRVQGPTLGGELFF. The chain links TRBV5-1 to TRBJ2-2, with a possible D match to TRBD1 (6 bases). Trimming left V 1 base short and J 7 bases short, with 23 bases between. The germline gives CDR1 SGHRS, CDR2 YFSETQ. This CDR3 has 18 residues.

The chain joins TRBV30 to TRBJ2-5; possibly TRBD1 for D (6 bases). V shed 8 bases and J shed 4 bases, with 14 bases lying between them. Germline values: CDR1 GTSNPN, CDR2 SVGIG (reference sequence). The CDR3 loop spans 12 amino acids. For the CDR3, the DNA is TGTGCCCGCAGCTTCAGGGGAGAGACCCAGTACTTC. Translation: CARSFRGETQYF.

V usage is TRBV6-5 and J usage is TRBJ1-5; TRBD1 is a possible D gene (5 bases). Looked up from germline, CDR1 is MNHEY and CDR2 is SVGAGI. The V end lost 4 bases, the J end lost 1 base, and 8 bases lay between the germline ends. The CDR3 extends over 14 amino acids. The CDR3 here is CASSSTGSNQPQHF. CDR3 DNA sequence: TGTGCCAGCAGTTCCACAGGAAGCAATCAGCCCCAGCATTTT.

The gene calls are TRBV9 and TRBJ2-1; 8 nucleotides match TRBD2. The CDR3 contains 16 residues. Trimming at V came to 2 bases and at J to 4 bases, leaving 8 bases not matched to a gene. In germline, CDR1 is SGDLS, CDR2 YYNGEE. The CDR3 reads CASSVREPGGYNEQFF. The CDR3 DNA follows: TGTGCCAGCAGCGTCCGTGAGCCGGGAGGGTACAATGAGCAGTTCTTC.

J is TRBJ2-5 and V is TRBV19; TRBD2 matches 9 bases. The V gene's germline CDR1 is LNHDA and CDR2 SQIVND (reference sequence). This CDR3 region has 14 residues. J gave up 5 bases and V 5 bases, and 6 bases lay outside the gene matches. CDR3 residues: CASSSRGGRETQYF. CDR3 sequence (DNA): TGTGCCAGTAGTTCGCGGGGGGGCCGTGAGACCCAGTACTTC.

CDR3 residues: CASSVTGATNEKLFF. The CDR3, as DNA: TGTGCCAGCAGTGTGACAGGGGCAACTAATGAAAAACTGTTTTTT. V usage is TRBV9 and J usage is TRBJ1-4, with TRBD1 matching 8 bases. The CDR3 runs 15 residues. Trimming cost V 5 bases and J 0 bases; bases outside gene matches: 3. Germline V gives CDR1 SGDLS, CDR2 YYNGEE.

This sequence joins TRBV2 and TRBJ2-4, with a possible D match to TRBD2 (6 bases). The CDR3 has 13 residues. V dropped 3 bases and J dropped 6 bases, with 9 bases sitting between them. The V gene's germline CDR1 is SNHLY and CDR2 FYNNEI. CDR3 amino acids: CASSDGGLNIQYF. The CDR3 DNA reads TGTGCCAGCAGTGACGGGGGACTAAACATTCAGTACTTC.

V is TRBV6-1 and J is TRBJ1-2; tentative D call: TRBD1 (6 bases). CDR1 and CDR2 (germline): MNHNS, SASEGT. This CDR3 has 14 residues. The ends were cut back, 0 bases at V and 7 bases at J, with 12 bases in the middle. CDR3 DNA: TGTGCCAGCAGTGAAGCGAGGGGGAGCGGTGGCTACACCTTC. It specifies CASSEARGSGGYTF.

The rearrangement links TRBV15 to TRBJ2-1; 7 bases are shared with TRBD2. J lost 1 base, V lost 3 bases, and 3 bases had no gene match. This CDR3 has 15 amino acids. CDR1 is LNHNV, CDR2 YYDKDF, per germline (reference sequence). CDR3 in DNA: TGTGCCACCAGCAGGGGGAGGGATTCCTACAATGAGCAGTTCTTC. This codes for CATSRGRDSYNEQFF.

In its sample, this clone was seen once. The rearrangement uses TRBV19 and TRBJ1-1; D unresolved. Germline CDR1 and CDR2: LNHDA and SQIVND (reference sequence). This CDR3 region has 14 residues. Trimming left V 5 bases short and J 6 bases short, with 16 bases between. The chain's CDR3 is CASSGWDRSAEAFF. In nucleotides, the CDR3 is TGTGCCAGTAGTGGGTGGGATCGTAGCGCTGAAGCTTTCTTT.

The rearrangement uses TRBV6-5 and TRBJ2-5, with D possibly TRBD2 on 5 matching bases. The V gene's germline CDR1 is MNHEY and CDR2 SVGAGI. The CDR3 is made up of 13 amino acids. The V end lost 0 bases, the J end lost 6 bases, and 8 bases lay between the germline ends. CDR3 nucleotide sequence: TGTGCCAGCAGTTACTCGGCGGGTCAGACCCAGTACTTC. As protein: CASSYSAGQTQYF.

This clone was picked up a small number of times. CDR3 DNA: TGTGCCAGCAAGGGGACCCAGGGGGGAAATTCACCCCTCCACTTT. This gives the protein CASKGTQGGNSPLHF. The chain recombines TRBV25-1 with TRBJ1-6; 7 nucleotides match TRBD1. This CDR3 is 15 amino acids long. Germline V gene lookup returns CDR1 MGHDK and CDR2 SYGVNS. The V and J ends lost 7 bases and 7 bases, in that order; junction bases with no gene match: 10.

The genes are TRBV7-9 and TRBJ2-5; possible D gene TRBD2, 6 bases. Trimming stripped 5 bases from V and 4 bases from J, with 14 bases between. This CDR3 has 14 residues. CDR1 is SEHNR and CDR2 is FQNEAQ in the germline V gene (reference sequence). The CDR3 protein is CASSASPGGETQYF. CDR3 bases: TGTGCCAGCAGCGCCTCCCCCGGGGGAGAGACCCAGTACTTC.

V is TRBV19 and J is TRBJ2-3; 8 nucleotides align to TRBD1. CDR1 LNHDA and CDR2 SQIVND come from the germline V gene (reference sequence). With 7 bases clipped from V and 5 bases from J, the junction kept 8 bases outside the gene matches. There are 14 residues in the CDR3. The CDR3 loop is CASTTDRDRDTQYF. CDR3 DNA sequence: TGTGCCAGTACTACGGACAGGGATCGAGATACGCAGTATTTT.

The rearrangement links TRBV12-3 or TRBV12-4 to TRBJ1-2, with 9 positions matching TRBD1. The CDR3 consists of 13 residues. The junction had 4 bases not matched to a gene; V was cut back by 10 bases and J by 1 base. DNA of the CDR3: TGTGCCACGACAGGGGGTTATAACTATGGCTACACCTTC. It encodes CATTGGYNYGYTF.

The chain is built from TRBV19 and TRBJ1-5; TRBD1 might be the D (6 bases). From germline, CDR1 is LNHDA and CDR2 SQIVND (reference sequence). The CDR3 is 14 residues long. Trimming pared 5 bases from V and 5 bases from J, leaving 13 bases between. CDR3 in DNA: TGTGCCAGTAGTGCCGGACAGATCTATCAGCCCCAGCATTTT. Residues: CASSAGQIYQPQHF.

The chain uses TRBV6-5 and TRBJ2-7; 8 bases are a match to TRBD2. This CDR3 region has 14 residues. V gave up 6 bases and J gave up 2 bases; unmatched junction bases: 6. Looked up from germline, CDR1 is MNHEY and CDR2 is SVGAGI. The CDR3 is CASRAGGETYEQYF. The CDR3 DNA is TGTGCCAGCAGGGCGGGGGGCGAGACCTACGAGCAGTACTTC.

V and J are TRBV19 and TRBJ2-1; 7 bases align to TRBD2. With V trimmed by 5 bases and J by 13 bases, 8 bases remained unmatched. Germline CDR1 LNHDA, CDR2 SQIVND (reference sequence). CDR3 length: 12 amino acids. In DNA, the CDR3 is TGTGCCAGTAGTTTCCGACTAGCCGAACAGTTCTTC. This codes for CASSFRLAEQFF.

CDR3 sequence: CASSEPDSPEKLFF. The DNA of the CDR3 is TGTGCCAGCAGTGAACCGGACAGCCCTGAAAAACTGTTTTTT. The V call is TRBV6-1, the J call TRBJ1-4; the D gene is possibly TRBD1 (6 bases). The germline V gene has CDR1 MNHNS and CDR2 SASEGT. Trimming removed 2 bases at V and 7 bases at J, with 11 bases between. The CDR3 runs 14 residues.

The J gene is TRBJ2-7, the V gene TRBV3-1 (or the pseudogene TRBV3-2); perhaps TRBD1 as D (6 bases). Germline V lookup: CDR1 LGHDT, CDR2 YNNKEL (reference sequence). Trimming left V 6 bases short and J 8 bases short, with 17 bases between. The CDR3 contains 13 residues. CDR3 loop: CASRRIGGQKQYF. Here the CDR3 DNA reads TGTGCCAGCAGACGTATTGGAGGACAGAAGCAGTACTTC.

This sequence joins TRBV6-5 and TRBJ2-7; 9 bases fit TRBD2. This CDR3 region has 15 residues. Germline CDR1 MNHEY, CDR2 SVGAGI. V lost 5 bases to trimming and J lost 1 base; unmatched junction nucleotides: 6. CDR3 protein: CASSNRLAVSYEQYF. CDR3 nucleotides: TGTGCCAGCAGTAACCGACTAGCGGTGTCCTACGAGCAGTACTTC.